This entry lists 32 T cell receptor beta chains sequenced from one sample in a study of T cell repertoires in cytomegalovirus infection. TCRdb reprocessed the reads via MiXCR and lists one record per CDR3 protein. The table shows fewer than 300,000 distinct CDR3 sequences, with 25% occurring only once. Specimen: PBMCs. The receptors derive from a human donor in good health (CMV status not recorded). Some clones in this sample may be carry-over from other donors' samples.

This clonotype was counted between two and nine times. The V gene is TRBV14, the J gene TRBJ2-7; 11 bases are a match to TRBD2. V lost 4 bases to trimming and J lost 4 bases; unmatched junction nucleotides: 15. Germline V gene lookup returns CDR1 SGHDN and CDR2 FVKESK. The CDR3 is 18 residues long. The CDR3 is CASSPRGQRLAGRYEQYF. CDR3 DNA sequence: TGTGCCAGCAGCCCCAGGGGGCAAAGACTAGCGGGACGGTACGAGCAGTACTTC.

This chain uses TRBV9 with TRBJ2-2; D not certain. Germline CDR1 and CDR2: SGDLS and YYNGEE. CDR3 length equals 14 residues. V shed 2 bases and J shed 5 bases, with 10 bases lying between them. CDR3 DNA: TGTGCCAGCAGCGTCAACCTATTGACCGGGGAGCTGTTTTTT. Translating it yields CASSVNLLTGELFF.

V is TRBV24-1 and J is TRBJ1-1, with 9 bases matching TRBD1. Germline lookup yields CDR1 KGHDR and CDR2 SFDVKD. V dropped 12 bases and J dropped 1; count of bases not matched to a gene: 5. This CDR3 is built from 13 residues. As DNA, the CDR3 is TGTGCCGCCAAGGGACAGGGGAACACTGAAGCTTTCTTT. Translating it yields CAAKGQGNTEAFF.

The rearrangement uses TRBV11-1 and TRBJ2-7, with D uncertain. CDR1 is SGHAT and CDR2 is FQDESV in the germline V gene (reference sequence). CDR3 size: 12 residues. V gave up 4 bases and J gave up 4 bases, with 8 bases separating them. As DNA, the CDR3 is TGTGCCAGCAGCTCAGAGAGGTACGAGCAGTACTTC. It specifies CASSSERYEQYF.

Here the CDR3 reads CASSPGQGLNTGELFF. CDR3 nucleotide sequence: TGTGCCAGCTCACCAGGACAGGGATTGAACACCGGGGAGCTGTTTTTT. The V call is TRBV18, the J call TRBJ2-2, with 8 positions matching TRBD1. Trimming removed 2 bases from V and 1 base from J; junction bases left unmatched: 3. CDR3 length equals 16 residues. In germline, CDR1 is KGHSH, CDR2 LQKENI.

J is TRBJ2-5 and V is TRBV5-5, with 8 bases matching TRBD2. The length of the CDR3 is 14 residues. J lost 5 bases, V lost 4 bases, and 7 bases had no gene match. The germline V gene encodes CDR1 SGHKS and CDR2 YYEKEE (reference sequence). Written as DNA, the CDR3 is TGTGCCAGCAGCACGGGACTAGTGGGGGAGACCCAGTACTTC. It translates to CASSTGLVGETQYF.

The sample holds a few counts of this clonotype. The V call is TRBV6-1, the J call TRBJ1-1; D is possibly TRBD1 (5 bases). This CDR3 comprises 14 residues. V lost 1 base, J lost 3 bases, and 9 bases lay in between. The germline gives CDR1 MNHNS, CDR2 SASEGT. Here the CDR3 reads CASSEGGADTEAFF. The CDR3 coding sequence is TGTGCCAGCAGTGAAGGGGGCGCGGACACTGAAGCTTTCTTT.

The sample holds a few counts of this clonotype. The rearrangement links TRBV14 to TRBJ1-3; no clear D. Deletions cut 2 bases from V and 1 base from J, with 12 bases between. CDR1 SGHDN and CDR2 FVKESK come from the germline V gene. The CDR3 runs 16 residues. CDR3 nucleotide sequence: TGTGCCAGCAGCCAATTCCAATTGGGGTCTGGAAACACCATATATTTT. Protein sequence: CASSQFQLGSGNTIYF.

This clonotype came up many times. The V gene is TRBV11-2, the J gene TRBJ2-5; TRBD2 aligns across 10 bases. CDR1 is SGHAT, CDR2 FQNNGV, per germline. The V and J ends lost 3 bases and 4 bases, in that order; junction bases with no gene match: 11. This CDR3 comprises 17 residues. CDR3 protein: CASSLGTIAGGGETQYF. DNA of the CDR3: TGTGCCAGCAGCTTGGGGACAATAGCGGGAGGTGGAGAGACCCAGTACTTC.

A few counts support this clonotype. CDR3 sequence (DNA): TGCAGCGTGGGACGGGACTATGGCTACACCTTC. Translation gives CSVGRDYGYTF. The chain has TRBV29-1 and TRBJ1-2, with a tentative D call TRBD1 (5 bases). V shed 6 bases and J shed 3 bases, with 8 bases lying between them. In germline, CDR1 is SQVTM, CDR2 ANQGSEA. The CDR3 loop spans 11 amino acids.

This clonotype came up many times. The CDR3 reads CASSGRSSGNTIYF. CDR3 coding DNA: TGTGCCAGCAGCGGACGGAGCTCTGGAAACACCATATATTTT. The J gene is TRBJ1-3, the V gene TRBV6-1; D remains ambiguous. The V gene lost 6 bases and the J gene lost 0 bases, with 9 bases spanning the gap. This CDR3 is built from 14 residues. Germline V CDR1 and CDR2: MNHNS, SASEGT.

This clonotype was observed a few times. V usage is TRBV2 and J usage is TRBJ2-1; 13 positions agree with TRBD2. CDR3 length: 15 amino acids. After removal of 3 bases from V and 7 bases from J, the junction contained 3 bases not matched to a gene. The V gene's germline CDR1 is SNHLY and CDR2 FYNNEI. In nucleotides, the CDR3 is TGTGCCAGCAGTGATGGGACTAGCGGGAAAAATGAGCAGTTCTTC. Translation gives CASSDGTSGKNEQFF.

V gene TRBV5-1 combines with J gene TRBJ2-1, with TRBD2 matching 7 bases. CDR1 SGHRS and CDR2 YFSETQ come from the germline V gene. V trimming: 5 bases; J trimming: 8 bases; junction bases outside the gene matches: 10. This CDR3 comprises 14 residues. The DNA of the CDR3 is TGCGCCAGCAGTGTCAGGACGGGGGGTGATGAGCAGTTCTTC. Its protein is CASSVRTGGDEQFF.

At least ten counts were recorded for this clonotype. Sequence at one end of the junction differs from germline and may be a read error. The rearrangement joins TRBV7-6 to TRBJ2-1; 12 nucleotides align to TRBD2. This CDR3 region has 13 residues. Germline values: CDR1 SGHVS, CDR2 FNYEAQ. The CDR3 spells CASSARLAGETVF. In nucleotides, the CDR3 is TGTGCCAGCAGCGCCCGACTAGCGGGAGAGACGGTCTTC.

The rearrangement links TRBV10-3 to TRBJ2-3; D possibly corresponds to TRBD1 (6 bases). This CDR3 spans 16 amino acids. CDR1 and CDR2 from the germline V gene are ENHRY and SYGVKD. Trimming pared 6 bases from V and 0 bases from J, leaving 16 bases between. The chain's CDR3 is CAIRGWTEFSTDTQYF. The CDR3 DNA follows: TGTGCCATCAGGGGTTGGACAGAGTTTAGCACAGATACGCAGTATTTT.

This chain connects TRBV28 to TRBJ1-4, with D unresolved. V lost 6 bases to trimming and J lost 8 bases, with 10 bases between them. This CDR3 has 12 amino acids. The germline gives CDR1 MDHEN, CDR2 SYDVKM. The CDR3, as DNA: TGTGCCAGCAGCCTAACGTGGGAAAAACTGTTTTTT. It specifies CASSLTWEKLFF.

The chain is built from TRBV7-2 and TRBJ2-3; TRBD2 matches at 15 bases. Germline CDR1 is SGHTA and CDR2 is FQGNSA. This CDR3 contains 19 residues. Trimming at V came to 5 bases and at J to 0 bases, leaving 9 bases not matched to a gene. The DNA of the CDR3 is TGTGCCAGCAGCCGGACCGGGACTAGCGGGAGGTTTAGCACAGATACGCAGTATTTT. Translated, it gives CASSRTGTSGRFSTDTQYF.

This clonotype was found a few times. The genes are TRBV27 and TRBJ1-2; 10 bases are shared with TRBD1. CDR1 MNHEY and CDR2 SMNVEV come from the germline V gene (reference sequence). CDR3 size: 12 residues. The V and J ends lost 7 bases and 5 bases, in that order; junction bases with no gene match: 1. In DNA form, the CDR3 reads TGTGCCAGCACGGACAGGGGGTATGGCTACACCTTC. It is translated as CASTDRGYGYTF.

Notes on this clonotype: Relative to the germline gene, one junction end is altered; a read error may explain this. The chain employs TRBV7-7 and TRBJ2-2, with 7 bases fitting TRBD1. The CDR3 has 16 amino acids. Per germline, CDR1 SSHAT and CDR2 FNYEAQ (reference sequence). The CDR3 coding sequence is TGTGCTAGCAGCTCATGGGACAGCCGAGTCACCGGGGAGCTGTTTTTT. This sequence encodes CASSSWDSRVTGELFF. Full variable domain (outside the CDR3, taken from reference TRBV7-7 and TRBJ2-2): GAGVSQSPRYKVTKRGQDVTLRCDPISSHATLYWYQQALGQGPEFLTYFNYEAQPDKSGLPSDRFSAERPEGSISTLTIQRTEQRDSAMYRCASSSWDSRVTGELFFGEGSRLTVL.

The chain is built from TRBV19 and TRBJ2-2; 7 bases fit TRBD1. J lost 3 bases, V lost 10 bases, and 11 bases had no gene match. The CDR3 has 15 residues. CDR1 is LNHDA and CDR2 is SQIVND in the germline V gene (reference sequence). The CDR3 region has the DNA TGTGCCACCATGGGGCGACAGGGAGACACCGGGGAGCTGTTTTTT. This codes for CATMGRQGDTGELFF.

The gene calls are TRBV20-1 and TRBJ2-2; a possible D gene is TRBD1 (5 bases). Per the germline V gene, CDR1 is DFQATT and CDR2 is SNEGSKA (reference sequence). Trimming removed 2 bases at V and 0 bases at J, with 13 bases between. CDR3 length: 16 amino acids. CDR3 sequence reads: CSARPLGHPNTGELFF. The CDR3 bases are TGCAGTGCTAGACCCCTTGGACATCCGAACACCGGGGAGCTGTTTTTT.

Points on this clonotype: This sequence may be a read error, since a much larger clone differs from it by one base. It is likely a read error, because the conserved phenylalanine at the end of the CDR3 is missing. This chain uses TRBV7-6 with TRBJ2-7; D possibly matches TRBD1 or TRBD2 (5 bases each). Germline CDR1 SGHVS, CDR2 FNYEAQ. The V end was cut by 5 bases, the J end by 5 bases, with 13 bases between. This CDR3 spans 13 amino acids. The CDR3 nucleotides are TGTGCCAGCAGCGGACAAGTCGGGGACGAGCAGTACTGC. Translated: CASSGQVGDEQYC.

V is TRBV7-9 and J is TRBJ2-2; 9 positions agree with TRBD1. Germline trimming cut 5 bases from V and 6 bases from J; bases unmatched to any gene: 4. Germline V gives CDR1 SEHNR, CDR2 FQNEAQ (reference sequence). The CDR3 loop spans 14 amino acids. CDR3 sequence (DNA): TGTGCCAGCAGCCCGGACAGGGGCGCCGGGGAGCTGTTTTTT. Its protein product is CASSPDRGAGELFF.

This chain connects TRBV7-9 to TRBJ2-5; 8 nucleotides line up with TRBD1. V trimming: 5 bases; J trimming: 2 bases; junction bases outside the gene matches: 13. CDR1 is SEHNR and CDR2 is FQNEAQ in the germline V gene (reference sequence). The CDR3 extends over 17 amino acids. The CDR3 loop is CASSPWTGPRRQETQYF. CDR3 bases: TGTGCCAGCAGCCCCTGGACAGGGCCCCGACGACAAGAGACCCAGTACTTC.

The chain has TRBV7-8 and TRBJ2-6; the D gene is possibly TRBD2 (6 bases). Trimming removed 8 bases from V and 2 bases from J, with 13 bases in between. There are 15 residues in the CDR3. Germline lookup yields CDR1 SGHVS and CDR2 FQNEAQ. The CDR3 sequence: CASAMGGAGANVLTF. DNA of the CDR3: TGTGCCAGCGCTATGGGGGGAGCTGGGGCCAACGTCCTGACTTTC.

This clonotype was detected ten times or more. An end of the junction differs from the germline gene, which may be a read error. The CDR3 sequence is CASSLWGNQPQHF. CDR3 DNA sequence: TGTGCCAGCAGTTTGTGGGGCAATCAGCCCCAGCATTTT. The V call is TRBV5-1, the J call TRBJ1-5; D remains ambiguous. This CDR3 contains 13 residues. CDR1 is SGHRS and CDR2 is YFSETQ in the germline V gene.

In this sample, this clonotype turned up a few times. The chain couples TRBV19 to TRBJ2-7; maybe TRBD1 (6 bases). Germline CDR1 reads LNHDA; CDR2 reads SQIVND (reference sequence). V dropped 4 bases and J dropped 0 bases, with 10 bases sitting between them. This CDR3 is 14 amino acids long. DNA for the CDR3: TGTGCCAGTAGTACCGGGACAACCTCCTACGAGCAGTACTTC. Its protein is CASSTGTTSYEQYF. Full variable domain (missing parts from reference TRBV19 and TRBJ2-7): DGGITQSPKYLFRKEGQNVTLSCEQNLNHDAMYWYRQDPGQGLRLIYYSQIVNDFQKGDIAEGYSVSREKKESFPLTVTSAQKNPTAFYLCASSTGTTSYEQYFGPGTRLTVT.

The chain carries TRBV29-1 and TRBJ2-7; D unclear. The germline CDR1 and CDR2 sequences are SQVTM and ANQGSEA. CDR3 length: 12 residues. The V and J ends lost 4 bases and 0 bases respectively, with 7 bases between them. The CDR3 DNA sequence: TGCAGCGTTGCCAGAAACTCCTACGAGCAGTACTTC. This codes for CSVARNSYEQYF.

The chain joins TRBV20-1 to TRBJ2-7; no clear D gene. This CDR3 comprises 11 residues. Germline-derived CDR1 and CDR2 are DFQATT and SNEGSKA (reference sequence). V was pared by 6 bases and J by 12 bases, with 18 bases between. DNA for the CDR3: TGCAGTGCGGACCCTTTGGAGATTAGGTACTTC. Protein: CSADPLEIRYF.

The chain carries TRBV24-1 and TRBJ2-1; 14 nucleotides match TRBD2. CDR3 length: 22 amino acids. The germline V gene encodes CDR1 KGHDR and CDR2 SFDVKD. V was pared by 7 bases and J by 0 bases, with 19 bases of the junction left unmatched. The DNA for the CDR3 is TGTGCCACCAGATCCTTTAGTGAGGGGACTAGCGGGGGCCAGAGCTCCTACAATGAGCAGTTCTTC. It translates to CATRSFSEGTSGGQSSYNEQFF.

The chain couples TRBV6-2 or TRBV6-3 to TRBJ2-2, with a tentative D call TRBD1 (6 bases). The CDR3 extends over 15 amino acids. Germline V CDR1 and CDR2: MNHEY, SVGEGT. The V gene lost 6 bases and the J gene lost 2 bases, with 13 bases spanning the gap. CDR3 amino acids: CASRAQGSNTGELFF. CDR3 sequence (DNA): TGTGCCAGCAGGGCACAGGGCTCTAACACCGGGGAGCTGTTTTTT.

The V gene is TRBV5-1, the J gene TRBJ2-7, with D maybe TRBD2 (5 bases). This CDR3 region has 16 residues. CDR1 and CDR2 from the germline V gene are SGHRS and YFSETQ. V was trimmed by 0 bases and J by 7 bases, leaving 20 bases between them. The CDR3 region is CASSLVTGLGRGEQYF. The CDR3 coding sequence is TGCGCCAGCAGCTTGGTTACCGGCCTAGGCCGAGGGGAGCAGTACTTC.